The 8 T cell receptor beta chains below were found in one sample sequenced in a study of PD-1 blockade in classical Hodgkin lymphoma. Profiling relied on immunoSEQ multiplex PCR, and the TCRdb table lists in-frame clones only, not all of them. The sample lists about 89,000 clones, 75% to 95% occurring once. Time point noted: cycle 4 day 1 (C4D1), after 6 weeks of nivolumab. All trial patients relapsed after autologous stem cell transplantation. Sequenced material: peripheral blood mononuclear cells (PBMCs), taken before the fourth cycle of nivolumab. These receptors originate from a human donor with classical Hodgkin lymphoma.

This chain uses TRBV7-9 with TRBJ1-6, with a possible D match to TRBD1 (6 bases). The V gene lost 1 base and the J gene lost 11 bases, with 12 bases spanning the gap. This CDR3 is 14 amino acids long. Germline V lookup: CDR1 SEHNR, CDR2 FQNEAQ (reference sequence). CDR3 nucleotide sequence: TGTGCCAGCAGCTTAGGTCAGGGGTCCCCACCCCTCCACTTT. This gives the protein CASSLGQGSPPLHF.

V and J are TRBV6-1 and TRBJ2-7; 11 nucleotides line up with TRBD1. Germline CDR1 is MNHNS and CDR2 is SASEGT. Trimming removed 10 bases from V and 1 base from J; junction bases left unmatched: 9. CDR3 length: 15 residues. Here the CDR3 DNA reads TGTGCCATCAGCGCCGGGACAGGGGGGTCCTACGAGCAGTACTTC. Translation: CAISAGTGGSYEQYF.

The chain is built from TRBV7-3 and TRBJ1-1; tentatively, D is TRBD1 (6 bases). V was clipped by 1 base and J by 0 bases, with 12 bases between them. CDR3 size: 16 residues. Germline V gene lookup returns CDR1 SGHTA and CDR2 FQGTGA. CDR3 sequence: CASSLKGRGMNTEAFF. DNA for the CDR3: TGTGCCAGCAGCTTAAAGGGCAGGGGCATGAACACTGAAGCTTTCTTT.

This chain connects TRBV9 to TRBJ1-2, with D perhaps matching TRBD1 (6 bases). In germline, CDR1 is SGDLS, CDR2 YYNGEE. The CDR3 has 16 residues. V lost 0 bases to trimming and J lost 7 bases, with 19 bases between them. This chain's CDR3 is CASSVGPEGGRVGYTF. CDR3 sequence (DNA): TGTGCCAGCAGCGTAGGGCCGGAGGGGGGTCGAGTTGGCTACACCTTC.

This rearrangement joins TRBV14 to TRBJ2-3; TRBD2 matches at 10 bases. V was clipped by 5 bases and J by 5 bases; unmatched bases: 13. This CDR3 is built from 17 residues. Germline V gene lookup returns CDR1 SGHDN and CDR2 FVKESK. CDR3 sequence: CASSAPSGGAFLDTQYF. In DNA, the CDR3 is TGTGCCAGCAGCGCCCCCAGCGGGGGGGCCTTCCTAGATACGCAGTATTTT.

This clone was detected once. The V gene is TRBV9, the J gene TRBJ1-1; D not certain. V shed 0 bases and J shed 7 bases, with 16 bases lying between them. CDR3 length: 15 residues. CDR1 is SGDLS and CDR2 is YYNGEE in the germline V gene. The chain's CDR3 is CASSVGPRRFDEAFF. DNA of the CDR3: TGTGCCAGCAGCGTAGGGCCAAGGCGGTTTGATGAAGCTTTCTTT.

The gene calls are TRBV30 and TRBJ1-2; D uncertain. Per germline, CDR1 GTSNPN and CDR2 SVGIG (reference sequence). The V and J ends lost 1 base and 7 bases respectively, with 7 bases between them. CDR3 length: 11 amino acids. The CDR3 nucleotides read TGTGCCTGGAGTGCTGGGCTTGGCTACACCTTC. This sequence encodes CAWSAGLGYTF.

The chain has TRBV6-6 and TRBJ1-5; 7 positions match TRBD1. CDR1 is MNHNY and CDR2 is SVGAGI in the germline V gene (reference sequence). The CDR3 consists of 15 residues. J was trimmed by 1 base and V by 4 bases; bases with no gene match: 4. CDR3 region: CASSFGGGSNQPQHF. The DNA of the CDR3 is TGTGCCAGCAGTTTTGGAGGGGGCAGCAATCAGCCCCAGCATTTT.